The 19 T cell receptor beta chains below all came from one sample that was sequenced in a study of OX40 agonist ivuxolimab in advanced cancers. The table came from immunoSEQ multiplex PCR; TCRdb's copy has only in-frame clones and leaves some out. Of fewer than 70,000 clones in the sample, about nine tenths were seen once. This specimen was CD4+ or CD8+ T cells sorted from blood, taken in a trial of the OX40 agonist ivuxolimab. The receptor source for this set is an adult with an advanced solid tumor such as melanoma, head and neck, liver or kidney cancer.

CDR3 sequence reads: CASSLGTGQDTQYF. The CDR3 DNA reads TGTGCCAGCAGCTTGGGGACGGGGCAAGATACGCAGTATTTT. This sequence joins TRBV5-4 and TRBJ2-3; D is tentatively TRBD1 or TRBD2 (5 bases each). Germline CDR1 reads SGHNT; CDR2 reads YYREEE (reference sequence). Trimming pared 0 bases from V and 5 bases from J, leaving 10 bases between. The CDR3 runs to 14 residues.

The rearrangement joins TRBV7-9 to TRBJ1-5, with D hard to call. This CDR3 comprises 14 residues. Between the trimmed V and J ends, which lost 1 base and 9 bases, there was a span of 13 bases. Germline values: CDR1 SEHNR, CDR2 FQNEAQ (reference sequence). Written as DNA, the CDR3 is TGTGCCAGCAGCTTAGAAGGGTTGATGATGCCCCAGCATTTT. It codes for CASSLEGLMMPQHF.

This clone came up a few times. V gene TRBV19 combines with J gene TRBJ1-2; possible D gene TRBD1, 5 bases. Trimming stripped 6 bases from V and 6 bases from J, with 17 bases between. CDR1 is LNHDA and CDR2 is SQIVND in the germline V gene (reference sequence). This CDR3 is built from 14 residues. This CDR3 is CASSPGEAGDGYTF. As DNA, the CDR3 is TGTGCCAGTAGCCCCGGGGAGGCGGGGGATGGCTACACCTTC.

This clone was picked up a small number of times. J is TRBJ1-2 and V is TRBV5-4; 7 positions agree with TRBD1. V lost 2 bases to trimming and J lost 6 bases; unmatched junction nucleotides: 4. This CDR3 comprises 13 residues. The germline CDR1 and CDR2 sequences are SGHNT and YYREEE (reference sequence). CDR3 in amino acids: CASSFAGGDGYTF. CDR3 nucleotide sequence: TGTGCCAGCAGCTTTGCAGGGGGTGATGGCTACACCTTC.

The chain joins TRBV19 to TRBJ2-7, with D perhaps TRBD1 or TRBD2 (5 bases each). The CDR3 is made up of 15 amino acids. Trimming took 4 bases from V and 3 from J, leaving 16 bases between them. CDR1 and CDR2 (germline): LNHDA, SQIVND (reference sequence). CDR3 loop: CASSTGRGSGYEQYF. The DNA for the CDR3 is TGTGCCAGTAGTACTGGACGGGGCTCGGGCTACGAGCAGTACTTC.

The count of this clone is one. The V call is TRBV29-1, the J call TRBJ2-3, with a tentative D call TRBD1 (5 bases). The V and J ends lost 1 base and 7 bases respectively, with 12 bases between them. The CDR3 covers 13 residues. CDR1 is SQVTM, CDR2 ANQGSEA, per germline. This CDR3 reads CSVEAGAEYTQYF. CDR3 nucleotides: TGCAGCGTTGAAGCTGGGGCCGAATATACGCAGTATTTT.

V usage is TRBV19 and J usage is TRBJ1-1; 8 bases are a match to TRBD1. The CDR3 contains 12 residues. CDR1 and CDR2 from the germline V gene are LNHDA and SQIVND (reference sequence). With V trimmed by 6 bases and J by 10 bases, 7 bases remained unmatched. CDR3 coding DNA: TGTGCCAGTAGCTCTATGGGACAGGCAGCTTTCTTT. This codes for CASSSMGQAAFF.

The chain is built from TRBV28 and TRBJ1-2, with D possibly matching TRBD1 (5 bases). This CDR3 is 12 amino acids long. V was shortened by 6 bases and J by 5 bases, with 10 bases between the two germline ends. The germline V gene encodes CDR1 MDHEN and CDR2 SYDVKM. The CDR3 sequence is CASRGTWYGYTF. The CDR3 nucleotides read TGTGCCAGCAGGGGGACCTGGTATGGCTACACCTTC.

The J gene is TRBJ2-3, the V gene TRBV7-2, with D maybe TRBD1 (5 bases). Looked up from germline, CDR1 is SGHTA and CDR2 is FQGNSA. Trimming cost V 1 base and J 1 base, with 12 bases left between them. The CDR3 loop spans 16 amino acids. CDR3 DNA: TGTGCCAGCAGCTTAGTAGGGGCAGTAGGCACAGATACGCAGTATTTT. Translating it yields CASSLVGAVGTDTQYF.

This clone has a single count. The chain joins TRBV9 to TRBJ1-1, with 8 nucleotides matching TRBD1. The CDR3 runs to 16 residues. V was pared by 0 bases and J by 4 bases, with 8 bases of the junction left unmatched. Germline V lookup: CDR1 SGDLS, CDR2 YYNGEE. This CDR3 is CASSVGGQGKSTEAFF. Written as DNA, the CDR3 is TGTGCCAGCAGCGTAGGCGGACAGGGTAAGAGCACTGAAGCTTTCTTT.

This chain joins TRBV4-1 and TRBJ2-7; 9 bases are a match to TRBD1. The germline gives CDR1 MGHRA, CDR2 YSYEKL. This CDR3 is 14 amino acids long. Trimming removed 3 bases from V and 2 bases from J; junction bases left unmatched: 2. The CDR3 spells CASSQGDRAYEQYF. Written as DNA, the CDR3 is TGCGCCAGCAGCCAGGGGGACAGGGCCTACGAGCAGTACTTC.

The rearrangement uses TRBV28 and TRBJ1-2; 7 nucleotides agree with TRBD1. CDR3 length equals 15 residues. The V gene end was trimmed by 2 bases and the J gene end by 1 base; junction bases not matched to a gene: 4. Germline V gene sequence: CDR1 MDHEN, CDR2 SYDVKM. The CDR3 DNA follows: TGTGCCAGCAGTTTAGTGGCAGGGGGTAACTATGGCTACACCTTC. This translates into CASSLVAGGNYGYTF.

The chain recombines TRBV4-3 with TRBJ1-4; 7 bases line up with TRBD1. This CDR3 has 14 residues. The ends lost 4 bases at V and 7 bases at J; junction bases unmatched: 6. CDR1 is LGHNA and CDR2 is YSLEER in the germline V gene. The CDR3 sequence is CASSLLRDSEKLFF. CDR3 DNA sequence: TGCGCCAGCAGCCTACTCCGGGACAGTGAAAAACTGTTTTTT.

The chain carries TRBV6-5 and TRBJ1-1; D remains ambiguous. From germline, CDR1 is MNHEY and CDR2 SVGAGI. There are 13 residues in the CDR3. The V gene lost 6 bases and the J gene lost 4 bases, with 12 bases spanning the gap. Written as DNA, the CDR3 is TGTGCCAGCAGACCGGATGGAACCACTGAAGCTTTCTTT. This codes for CASRPDGTTEAFF.

The chain combines TRBV7-9 with TRBJ2-7; D perhaps matches TRBD1 (5 bases). Per the germline V gene, CDR1 is SEHNR and CDR2 is FQNEAQ (reference sequence). The germline V and J ends were trimmed by 5 bases and 6 bases, with 17 bases remaining between them. The CDR3 sequence is 14 residues long. CDR3 sequence reads: CASSAGLALSEQYF. The CDR3 DNA reads TGTGCCAGCAGCGCAGGGCTGGCCCTCTCCGAGCAGTACTTC.

This clone showed up just once. The gene calls are TRBV30 and TRBJ1-1, with D unclear. V was pared by 2 bases and J by 6 bases, with 13 bases between. This CDR3 comprises 13 residues. The V gene's germline CDR1 is GTSNPN and CDR2 SVGIG (reference sequence). The CDR3 DNA sequence: TGTGCCTGGAGTCGTCCGTTTGAGCCTGAAGCTTTCTTT. This encodes CAWSRPFEPEAFF.

The rearrangement joins TRBV7-2 to TRBJ1-4; possibly TRBD1 for D (6 bases). The CDR3 contains 14 residues. The germline V gene has CDR1 SGHTA and CDR2 FQGNSA. Trimming shortened V by 7 bases and J by 5 bases, and 14 bases separated the two germline ends. CDR3 loop: CASTQGYTNEKLFF. The CDR3 region has the DNA TGTGCCAGCACCCAGGGGTATACCAATGAAAAACTGTTTTTT.

The rearrangement joins TRBV5-1 to TRBJ2-3; D is ambiguous. The CDR3 consists of 16 residues. The germline CDR1 and CDR2 sequences are SGHRS and YFSETQ. V dropped 0 bases and J dropped 2 bases, with 13 bases sitting between them. CDR3 nucleotides: TGCGCCAGCAGCTTGGACTTTCGTCAGACCACAGATACGCAGTATTTT. This translates into CASSLDFRQTTDTQYF.

The gene calls are TRBV13 and TRBJ1-1; perhaps TRBD1 as D (5 bases). This CDR3 region has 15 residues. The germline V gene encodes CDR1 PRHDT and CDR2 FYEKMQ (reference sequence). V was trimmed by 0 bases and J by 0 bases, leaving 8 bases between them. The CDR3 nucleotides are TGTGCCAGCAGCTTAGGGGCCAGGGTGAACACTGAAGCTTTCTTT. Its translation is CASSLGARVNTEAFF.